The 7 T cell receptor beta chains below come from one sample, sequenced in a study of T cells after posttransplantation cyclophosphamide. The repertoire was sequenced with immunoSEQ multiplex PCR; TCRdb's copy has only in-frame clones and lacks some. The data contain around 10,000 clones, 95% to 98% of them singletons. The naive gate required viable CD3+CD4+ or CD3+CD8+ cells with CCR7+CD45RA+CD45RO-CD95-CD27+CD28+ phenotype. Specimen: naive CD4+ T cells sorted from PBMCs. These receptors were obtained from an older woman in good health, CMV-negative, and a related stem cell transplant donor.

Comment on this clone: Distinct nucleotide sequences in the sample also encode this CDR3. This chain uses TRBV6-1 with TRBJ1-6; unclear D gene. Trimming shortened V by 4 bases and J by 0 bases, and 7 bases separated the two germline ends. CDR1 and CDR2 (germline): MNHNS, SASEGT. The CDR3 is 15 amino acids. The CDR3 nucleotides are TGTGCCAGCAGTGGGGAGGGCTCCTATAATTCACCCCTCCACTTT. Its translation: CASSGEGSYNSPLHF.

This chain links TRBV28 with TRBJ2-7; 10 nucleotides agree with TRBD2. V was pared by 2 bases and J by 0 bases, with 10 bases of the junction left unmatched. CDR1 MDHEN and CDR2 SYDVKM come from the germline V gene. The CDR3 loop spans 18 amino acids. Here the CDR3 DNA reads TGTGCCAGCAGTTTAAGAGCGGGAGGGCCTGAGCCCTCCTACGAGCAGTACTTC. Protein: CASSLRAGGPEPSYEQYF.

The J gene is TRBJ1-1, the V gene TRBV28; D unclear. The CDR3 has 15 amino acids. V lost 8 bases to trimming and J lost 2 bases, with 18 bases between them. In germline, CDR1 is MDHEN, CDR2 SYDVKM. CDR3 sequence: CASLEGSRLNTEAFF. The CDR3 DNA reads as TGTGCCAGCCTAGAAGGCAGCCGTTTAAACACTGAAGCTTTCTTT. Looking up the rest from reference TRBV28 and TRBJ1-1 gives the full variable domain: DVKVTQSSRYLVKRTGEKVFLECVQDMDHENMFWYRQDPGLGLRLIYFSYDVKMKEKGDIPEGYSVSREKKERFSLILESASTNQTSMYLCASLEGSRLNTEAFFGQGTRLTVV.

The V and J genes are TRBV19 and TRBJ2-3; 8 bases align to TRBD1. The CDR3 runs 17 residues. The V gene's germline CDR1 is LNHDA and CDR2 SQIVND (reference sequence). V trimming: 9 bases; J trimming: 1 base; junction bases outside the gene matches: 15. In nucleotides, the CDR3 is TGTGCCAGCACCCCGACCAGACAGGGGTTCGGCACAGATACGCAGTATTTT. This sequence encodes CASTPTRQGFGTDTQYF.

V usage is TRBV15 and J usage is TRBJ2-1, with 10 bases matching TRBD1. V lost 3 bases, J lost 6 bases, and 5 bases stayed unmatched. Per the germline V gene, CDR1 is LNHNV and CDR2 is YYDKDF (reference sequence). The CDR3 loop spans 15 amino acids. The chain's CDR3 is CATSSPGQGRNEQFF. The CDR3 bases are TGTGCCACCAGCAGTCCGGGACAGGGGCGCAATGAGCAGTTCTTC.

The CDR3 nucleotides read TGTGCCAGCAGTTATTACAAGCGCTCTGGAAACACCATATATTTT. This translates into CASSYYKRSGNTIYF. The rearrangement joins TRBV6-5 to TRBJ1-3; D not resolved. CDR1 is MNHEY and CDR2 is SVGAGI in the germline V gene. V lost 3 bases and J 0 bases, leaving 9 bases between the germline ends. This CDR3 is 15 amino acids long.

V usage is TRBV27 and J usage is TRBJ2-1, with 8 bases fitting TRBD2. This CDR3 region has 17 residues. The V gene end was trimmed by 3 bases and the J gene end by 3 bases; junction bases not matched to a gene: 10. Germline V gives CDR1 MNHEY, CDR2 SMNVEV (reference sequence). The CDR3 reads CASSFIRAGGLYNEQFF. DNA for the CDR3: TGTGCCAGCAGTTTCATCAGGGCGGGAGGTCTCTACAATGAGCAGTTCTTC.